Listed below are T cell receptor beta chains from one sample, sequenced in a study of PD-1 blockade in mismatch repair-deficient tumors. Using immunoSEQ multiplex PCR, the repertoire was profiled, and TCRdb retains in-frame clones only, with some absent. This sample has approximately 130,000 clones, with around 86% found just once. Sample: peripheral blood, taken 44 weeks after starting pembrolizumab. The receptors come from an adult with mismatch repair-deficient cancer. The CDR3 runs from the conserved cysteine through the conserved F or W. The D gene is left open where the match is weak. Expanded clones are given a class, and other clones once, few, many or no size at all.

TRBV18	TRBJ2-4	few	TRBD1	CASSPQDRVNIQYF	TGTGCCAGCTCACCCCAGGACAGGGTAAACATTCAGTACTTC
TRBV19	TRBJ2-1	NA	NA	CASSIGILGVNEQFF	TGTGCCAGTAGTATTGGTATACTAGGGGTTAATGAGCAGTTCTTC
TRBV4-1	TRBJ2-7	NA	TRBD2	CASSQGLAGYEQYF	TGCGCCAGCAGCCAAGGACTAGCGGGGTACGAGCAGTACTTC
TRBV6-1	TRBJ1-3	NA	TRBD1	CASSDGTGPGNTIYF	TGTGCCAGCAGTGATGGGACAGGGCCTGGAAACACCATATATTTT
TRBV11-3	TRBJ1-2	once	TRBD1	CASSFRGRDGYTF	TGTGCCAGCAGCTTCAGGGGGCGCGATGGCTACACCTTC
TRBV19	TRBJ2-5	NA	TRBD2	CASSIGGLAETQYF	TGTGCCAGTAGTATAGGGGGACTAGCGGAGACCCAGTACTTC
TRBV30	TRBJ1-2	NA	NA	CARNEGAYGYTF	TGTGCCCGTAACGAGGGAGCCTATGGCTACACCTTC
TRBV4-2	TRBJ2-3	NA	TRBD2	CASSQELADTQYF	TGTGCCAGCAGCCAAGAACTAGCGGATACGCAGTATTTT
TRBV14	TRBJ2-2	NA	NA	CASSQFQGRAGELFF	TGTGCCAGCAGCCAATTTCAGGGGCGTGCCGGGGAGCTGTTTTTT
TRBV27	TRBJ2-1	NA	NA	CASTPGGGYANEQFF	TGTGCCAGCACCCCAGGGGGGGGATACGCCAATGAGCAGTTCTTC
TRBV27	TRBJ2-7	NA	NA	CASSPIKGWYEQYF	TGTGCCAGCAGTCCCATAAAGGGATGGTACGAGCAGTACTTC
TRBV21-1	TRBJ2-7	NA	NA	CAGTNSYRRPYEQYF	TGTGCCGGAACCAACTCCTATCGACGTCCCTACGAGCAGTACTTC
TRBV2	TRBJ2-5	NA	TRBD2	CASSETGGETQYF	TGTGCCAGCAGTGAAACGGGAGGAGAGACCCAGTACTTC
TRBV11-2	TRBJ2-7	NA	TRBD2	CASSLVPASGNYEQYF	TGTGCCAGCAGCTTAGTCCCGGCTAGCGGGAACTACGAGCAGTACTTC
TRBV5-1	TRBJ2-7	once	TRBD1	CASSLAADRGRRPTYEQYF	TGCGCCAGCAGCTTGGCGGCGGACAGGGGGCGCAGGCCAACCTACGAGCAGTACTTC
TRBV5-1	TRBJ2-3	NA	TRBD2	CASSGGTSGSYDTQYF	TGCGCCAGCAGCGGCGGGACTAGCGGAAGTTACGATACGCAGTATTTT
TRBV9	TRBJ2-7	NA	TRBD2	CASSRTGTSPAEQYF	TGTGCCAGCAGCCGAACCGGGACTAGCCCCGCCGAGCAGTACTTC
TRBV19	TRBJ1-5	NA	NA	CASSIDHLRGYNQPQHF	TGTGCCAGTAGTATAGATCATTTGAGGGGGTACAATCAGCCCCAGCATTTT
TRBV5-6	TRBJ1-2	NA	TRBD1	CASSFGQGTNYGYTF	TGTGCCAGCAGCTTTGGACAGGGGACTAACTATGGCTACACCTTC
TRBV28	TRBJ2-1	NA	NA	CASSPFGQEGYNEQFF	TGTGCCAGCAGTCCTTTCGGACAGGAGGGCTACAATGAGCAGTTCTTC
TRBV7-2	TRBJ2-7	NA	TRBD2	CASSRGTSGAYEQYF	TGTGCCAGCAGCCGGGGGACTAGCGGGGCCTACGAGCAGTACTTC
TRBV4-3	TRBJ2-7	NA	TRBD1	CASSQGGQGADEQYF	TGCGCCAGCAGCCAAGGGGGACAGGGGGCTGACGAGCAGTACTTC
TRBV11-2	TRBJ2-7	once	NA	CASSSGPSYEQYF	TGTGCCAGCAGCTCGGGGCCCTCCTACGAGCAGTACTTC
TRBV11-2	TRBJ2-1	NA	NA	CASSARQVSHEQFF	TGTGCCAGCAGCGCAAGACAGGTGTCCCATGAGCAGTTCTTC
TRBV11-2	TRBJ2-7	once	NA	CASSLGPLRYF	TGTGCCAGCAGCTTGGGGCCTCTGCGGTACTTC
TRBV4-1	TRBJ2-1	NA	NA	CASSQGDYNEQFF	TGCGCCAGCAGCCAAGGAGACTACAATGAGCAGTTCTTC
TRBV11-2	TRBJ2-2	NA	NA	CASSFTGELFF	TGTGCCAGCAGCTTCACCGGGGAGCTGTTTTTT
TRBV5-8	TRBJ2-2	once	NA	CASRGLGVYPGELFF	TGTGCCAGCAGGGGCCTCGGCGTTTATCCCGGGGAGCTGTTTTTT
TRBV7-8	TRBJ2-2	NA	NA	CASSQEENTGELFF	TGTGCCAGCAGCCAAGAGGAGAACACCGGGGAGCTGTTTTTT
TRBV2	TRBJ2-1	NA	NA	CASRRRIRANDNEQFF	TGTGCCAGCAGGCGCAGAATCCGGGCCAACGACAATGAGCAGTTCTTC
TRBV4-1	TRBJ2-5	NA	NA	CASSQDGLPGCWRVVETQYF	TGCGCCAGCAGCCAAGATGGCCTCCCAGGGTGTTGGAGGGTAGTAGAGACCCAGTACTTC
TRBV2	TRBJ2-3	NA	TRBD2	CASSDPLAGAKDTQYF	TGTGCCAGCAGTGACCCCCTAGCGGGAGCTAAAGATACGCAGTATTTT
TRBV30	TRBJ2-4	NA	TRBD1	CGLGTGKNIQYF	TGTGGCCTGGGGACAGGCAAAAACATTCAGTACTTC
TRBV7-2	TRBJ2-7	few	TRBD2	CASSSDAGGVYEQYF	TGTGCCAGCAGCTCCGACGCGGGAGGGGTCTACGAGCAGTACTTC
TRBV28	TRBJ2-2	NA	TRBD2	CASSPGTSGRAGTGELFF	TGTGCCAGCTCCCCCGGGACTAGCGGGAGGGCGGGCACCGGGGAGCTGTTTTTT
TRBV5-5	TRBJ2-5	NA	NA	CASSLAQGQETQYF	TGTGCCAGCAGCTTGGCTCAGGGACAAGAGACCCAGTACTTC
TRBV19	TRBJ2-7	NA	NA	CASSQSGGPYEQYF	TGTGCCAGTAGTCAAAGCGGCGGGCCCTACGAGCAGTACTTC
TRBV4-2	TRBJ2-7	NA	TRBD2	CASSQGISGGSVYYEQYF	TGTGCCAGCAGCCAAGGAATTTCGGGGGGATCGGTATACTACGAGCAGTACTTC
TRBV6-4	TRBJ2-3	NA	TRBD2	CASSDSTSGSGTQYF	TGTGCCAGCAGTGACTCGACTAGCGGGAGTGGTACGCAGTATTTT
TRBV4-1	TRBJ2-1	NA	TRBD2	CASSRGGNEQFF	TGCGCCAGCAGCCGGGGGGGTAATGAGCAGTTCTTC
TRBV9	TRBJ2-3	NA	NA	CASSVGSDTQYF	TGTGCCAGCAGCGTAGGGAGTGATACGCAGTATTTT
TRBV11-2	TRBJ2-1	NA	TRBD2	CASSFGLAVYNEQFF	TGTGCCAGCAGCTTTGGACTAGCGGTTTACAATGAGCAGTTCTTC
TRBV6-5	TRBJ1-2	NA	TRBD1	CASTYRGADGYTF	TGTGCCAGCACATACAGGGGTGCGGATGGCTACACCTTC
TRBV7-6	TRBJ2-7	NA	NA	CASSPRGTYYEQYF	TGTGCCAGCAGCCCGCGGGGAACTTACTACGAGCAGTACTTC
TRBV6-6	TRBJ2-5	NA	NA	CASSWDPTQETQYF	TGTGCCAGCAGCTGGGATCCTACCCAAGAGACCCAGTACTTC
TRBV29-1	TRBJ1-2	NA	NA	CSGGEGLTGYTF	TGCAGCGGCGGAGAGGGTTTAACGGGCTACACCTTC
TRBV7-8	TRBJ1-2	NA	NA	CAIQGLPNGYGYTF	TGTGCCATCCAGGGGCTCCCGAACGGCTATGGCTACACCTTC
TRBV28	TRBJ2-5	NA	NA	CASSLGQTPGLQETQYF	TGTGCCAGCAGTTTAGGCCAAACCCCAGGGCTACAAGAGACCCAGTACTTC
TRBV18	TRBJ2-2	NA	NA	CASSPSSRTGELFF	TGTGCCAGCTCACCAAGTAGCCGCACCGGGGAGCTGTTTTTT
TRBV7-9	TRBJ2-7	few	NA	CASSLGGVYEQYF	TGTGCCAGCAGCTTAGGTGGGGTATACGAGCAGTACTTC
TRBV4-1	TRBJ1-1	NA	NA	CASSQPLSRAGRGTEAFF	TGCGCCAGCAGCCAACCCCTAAGTCGGGCAGGGAGGGGTACTGAAGCTTTCTTT
TRBV7-2	TRBJ2-5	once	NA	CASSLGSGTQYF	TGTGCCAGCAGCTTAGGGAGCGGGACCCAGTACTTC
TRBV30	TRBJ1-3	NA	TRBD1	CAWGTGFGNTIYF	TGTGCCTGGGGGACAGGGTTTGGAAACACCATATATTTT
TRBV5-1	TRBJ2-6	NA	NA	CASRERLSRPSGANVLTF	TGCGCCAGCAGAGAGAGATTGTCTCGGCCCTCTGGGGCCAACGTCCTGACTTTC
TRBV11-2	TRBJ2-7	NA	NA	CASSLVGFEVHEQYF	TGTGCCAGCAGCTTAGTGGGGTTCGAGGTCCACGAGCAGTACTTC
TRBV27	TRBJ2-3	NA	NA	CASTQEGGRTDTQYF	TGTGCCAGCACACAAGAGGGGGGCCGCACAGATACGCAGTATTTT
TRBV9	TRBJ2-7	NA	NA	CASSVSRRTGSPYEQYF	TGCGCCAGCAGCGTATCTAGACGGACTGGGTCTCCCTACGAGCAGTACTTC
TRBV19	TRBJ1-4	once	NA	CASSEAPRVNEKLFF	TGTGCCAGTAGCGAAGCCCCCAGGGTGAATGAAAAACTGTTTTTT
TRBV15	TRBJ2-2	NA	TRBD2	CATSSRTSGLTGELFF	TGTGCCACCAGCTCCAGGACTAGCGGCCTCACCGGGGAGCTGTTTTTT
TRBV11-2	TRBJ2-5	once	TRBD2	CASSFGGRVGETQYF	TGTGCCAGCAGCTTTGGCGGGAGGGTTGGGGAGACCCAGTACTTC